These 16 T cell receptor beta chains came from one sample sequenced in a study of blood T cell repertoires in COVID-19. Here immunoSEQ multiplex PCR was the method, and the copy in TCRdb shows in-frame clones only, minus some. The sample holds 100,000 or so clones, 75% to 90% seen once. The sequencing input was peripheral blood. These receptors were obtained from a human donor in a cohort sampled during active COVID-19.

V usage is TRBV29-1 and J usage is TRBJ1-2; 9 nucleotides line up with TRBD1. Germline loops: CDR1 SQVTM, CDR2 ANQGSEA. Trimming took 6 bases from V and 4 from J; bases not matched to a gene: 6. This CDR3 is built from 13 residues. The CDR3 region is CSVAGQGSYGYTF. CDR3 bases: TGCAGCGTAGCCGGACAGGGGAGCTATGGCTACACCTTC. Combining the CDR3 with reference TRBV29-1 and TRBJ1-2 gives the whole variable domain SAVISQKPSRDICQRGTSLTIQCQVDSQVTMMFWYRQQPGQSLTLIATANQGSEATYESGFVIDKFPISRPNLTFSTLTVSNMSPEDSSIYLCSVAGQGSYGYTFGSGTRLTVV.

This clone appeared once. The V gene is TRBV28, the J gene TRBJ2-7, with 8 bases identical to TRBD1. The CDR3 contains 16 residues. V lost 8 bases, J lost 0 bases, and 12 bases stayed unmatched. Germline V lookup: CDR1 MDHEN, CDR2 SYDVKM. The CDR3 coding sequence is TGTGCCAGCTTAGGACAGGGTTTCCAGAGCTCCTACGAGCAGTACTTC. This gives the protein CASLGQGFQSSYEQYF.

The chain recombines TRBV2 with TRBJ2-1; 10 bases map to TRBD2. Germline trimming cut 6 bases from V and 5 bases from J; bases unmatched to any gene: 7. The CDR3 is made up of 15 amino acids. CDR1 is SNHLY and CDR2 is FYNNEI in the germline V gene. The CDR3 DNA sequence: TGTGCCAGCAGACCTCTAGCGGGGGACCACAATGAGCAGTTCTTC. Translation: CASRPLAGDHNEQFF.

The V call is TRBV19, the J call TRBJ2-7; D may be TRBD1 (6 bases). CDR3 length: 14 residues. V dropped 3 bases and J dropped 5 bases, with 14 bases sitting between them. CDR1 is LNHDA and CDR2 is SQIVND in the germline V gene (reference sequence). CDR3 residues: CASSIGQGTHEQYF. DNA of the CDR3: TGTGCCAGTAGTATCGGGCAGGGGACCCACGAGCAGTACTTC.

The V call is TRBV28, the J call TRBJ1-2, with unresolved D. The CDR3 runs 12 residues. In germline, CDR1 is MDHEN, CDR2 SYDVKM. Trimming pared 6 bases from V and 7 bases from J, leaving 12 bases between. The CDR3 DNA sequence: TGTGCCAGCAGGGCTCTTCCCTTTGGCTACACCTTC. As protein: CASRALPFGYTF.

This chain joins TRBV6-5 and TRBJ2-1; D is undetermined. Germline V lookup: CDR1 MNHEY, CDR2 SVGAGI. V lost 5 bases to trimming and J lost 6 bases, with 14 bases between them. The CDR3 has 14 amino acids. CDR3 protein: CASSPGISSNEQFF. CDR3 bases: TGTGCCAGCAGTCCTGGTATTAGCAGCAATGAGCAGTTCTTC.

This clone was counted once. This rearrangement joins TRBV6-5 to TRBJ1-2; D perhaps matches TRBD1 (6 bases). Trimming left V 0 bases short and J 2 bases short, with 13 bases between. The CDR3 length is 16 residues. Germline assignment: CDR1 MNHEY and CDR2 SVGAGI. CDR3 nucleotides: TGTGCCAGCAGTTACTCGAAAGGGGGTGGGAACTATGGCTACACCTTC. This translates into CASSYSKGGGNYGYTF.

The table lists this clone with a count of one. V and J are TRBV18 and TRBJ2-7; D call uncertain. Trimming cost V 3 bases and J 2 bases, with 11 bases left between them. CDR1 is KGHSH and CDR2 is LQKENI in the germline V gene. The CDR3 is 14 residues long. This CDR3 reads CASSPIDSAYEQYF. The CDR3 nucleotides read TGTGCCAGCTCACCGATCGACTCAGCCTACGAGCAGTACTTC.

This chain connects TRBV4-3 to TRBJ1-1; D may be TRBD1 (6 bases). Per germline, CDR1 LGHNA and CDR2 YSLEER. The CDR3 consists of 17 residues. V gave up 0 bases and J gave up 1 base, with 15 bases separating them. This CDR3 is CASSQEQGFWGNTEAFF. The DNA for the CDR3 is TGCGCCAGCAGCCAAGAGCAGGGGTTCTGGGGGAACACTGAAGCTTTCTTT.

J is TRBJ1-1 and V is TRBV6-5; no reliable D call. This CDR3 has 13 residues. Deletions cut 7 bases from V and 1 base from J, with 10 bases between. Germline V gene sequence: CDR1 MNHEY, CDR2 SVGAGI. CDR3 nucleotide sequence: TGTGCCAGCATCCCCCGGGGGAACACTGAAGCTTTCTTT. This translates into CASIPRGNTEAFF.

This rearrangement joins TRBV7-9 to TRBJ2-3; no reliable D call. Germline loops: CDR1 SEHNR, CDR2 FQNEAQ (reference sequence). V lost 1 base to trimming and J lost 7 bases, with 12 bases between them. CDR3 length: 14 residues. CDR3 region: CASSLEGVQNTQYF. The CDR3 DNA follows: TGTGCCAGCAGCTTAGAAGGAGTGCAAAATACGCAGTATTTT.

V usage is TRBV9 and J usage is TRBJ2-2; D call uncertain. The CDR3 is 18 amino acids. Germline V lookup: CDR1 SGDLS, CDR2 YYNGEE. V was pared by 1 base and J by 2 bases, with 18 bases between. CDR3 nucleotides: TGTGCCAGCAGCGTAAATTCGGCTAGATCAAAAAACACCGGGGAGCTGTTTTTT. Protein: CASSVNSARSKNTGELFF.

This clone was found a few times. The chain carries TRBV2 and TRBJ2-7, with 11 bases matching TRBD1. The CDR3 sequence is 14 residues long. Germline lookup yields CDR1 SNHLY and CDR2 FYNNEI. V shed 6 bases, J shed 5 bases, and the junction held 6 bases outside the gene matches. DNA of the CDR3: TGTGCCAGCAGCCGCGGACAGGGGGCCAACGAGCAGTACTTC. This codes for CASSRGQGANEQYF.

The chain has TRBV18 and TRBJ2-1, with TRBD1 identical over 8 bases. The CDR3 is made up of 14 amino acids. Germline CDR1 is KGHSH and CDR2 is LQKENI. J gave up 5 bases and V 4 bases, and 4 bases lay outside the gene matches. The CDR3 DNA is TGTGCCAGCTCACTCACGACAGGGGACAATGAGCAGTTCTTC. Translated, it gives CASSLTTGDNEQFF.

V gene TRBV28 combines with J gene TRBJ2-2, with 8 nucleotides matching TRBD1. The J segment lost 2 bases and the V segment lost 6 bases, leaving 2 bases of the junction unmatched. Germline CDR1 MDHEN, CDR2 SYDVKM. The CDR3 loop spans 14 amino acids. Here the CDR3 DNA reads TGTGCCAGCAGAACAGGGGGAAACACCGGGGAGCTGTTTTTT. As protein: CASRTGGNTGELFF.

The rearrangement uses TRBV11-3 and TRBJ1-3; D is possibly TRBD1 (5 bases). Germline V gene sequence: CDR1 SGHNT, CDR2 YENEEA. The CDR3 is 13 residues long. V was trimmed by 5 bases and J by 4 bases, leaving 9 bases between them. This CDR3 reads CASSTGAGNTIYF. CDR3 DNA: TGTGCCAGCAGCACAGGAGCCGGAAACACCATATATTTT.